These 31 T cell receptor beta chains were sequenced from one sample in a study of T-cell memory formation after mild COVID-19. TCRdb passed the 5' RACE reads through MiXCR, listing each CDR3 protein once. Of under 350,000 distinct CDR3 sequences in the sample, around 15% were seen once. Sample: PBMCs or a T cell subset sorted from them (not recorded which). Receptors were obtained from a man younger than 30 who had mild COVID-19 (a few samples of this study predate the infection). Cell type and time point are not known.

This clonotype was recorded a few times. J is TRBJ2-5 and V is TRBV14; D is ambiguous. The germline V and J ends were trimmed by 4 bases and 2 bases, with 11 bases remaining between them. From germline, CDR1 is SGHDN and CDR2 FVKESK. The CDR3 is made up of 14 amino acids. The CDR3 DNA reads TGTGCCAGCAGCCGCAGGACCGATCAAGAGACCCAGTACTTC. It translates to CASSRRTDQETQYF.

The V and J genes are TRBV12-3 or TRBV12-4 and TRBJ1-1; a weak D match, TRBD1 (5 bases). CDR3 length: 13 amino acids. V was shortened by 3 bases and J by 8 bases, with 13 bases between the two germline ends. The CDR3 DNA sequence: TGTGCCAGCAGTTTCACGCAGGGTTCAGAAGCTTTCTTT. Residues: CASSFTQGSEAFF.

V is TRBV4-1 and J is TRBJ2-2; 9 bases align to TRBD1. CDR1 and CDR2 (germline): MGHRA, YSYEKL. The CDR3 loop spans 17 amino acids. V shed 3 bases, J shed 4 bases, and the junction held 9 bases outside the gene matches. As DNA, the CDR3 is TGCGCCAGCAGCCACATACCGGGACAGGGCGGCACCGGGGAGCTGTTTTTT. Protein sequence: CASSHIPGQGGTGELFF.

This clonotype was counted only a few times. V and J are TRBV7-2 and TRBJ2-7, with 9 nucleotides matching TRBD1. The CDR3 has 15 residues. Germline V gene lookup returns CDR1 SGHTA and CDR2 FQGNSA. V was pared by 3 bases and J by 4 bases, with 7 bases of the junction left unmatched. The CDR3 here is CASSFSGTGTYEQYF. The CDR3 DNA reads TGTGCCAGCAGCTTTTCCGGGACAGGGACTTACGAGCAGTACTTC.

In its sample, this clonotype was seen many times. V is TRBV11-2 and J is TRBJ2-1; no clear D gene. Between the trimmed V and J ends, which lost 0 bases and 8 bases, there was a span of 8 bases. Germline CDR1 is SGHAT and CDR2 is FQNNGV. The length of the CDR3 is 13 residues. CDR3 sequence reads: CASSLDVGYEQFF. The DNA of the CDR3 is TGTGCCAGCAGCTTAGATGTGGGGTATGAGCAGTTCTTC.

The rearrangement uses TRBV4-3 and TRBJ1-1; D not resolved. Germline-derived CDR1 and CDR2 are LGHNA and YSLEER. CDR3 size: 13 residues. Trimming stripped 3 bases from V and 4 bases from J, with 9 bases between. This CDR3 is CASSHRTGTEAFF. The CDR3 bases are TGCGCCAGCAGCCACCGGACGGGCACTGAAGCTTTCTTT.

This chain joins TRBV12-3 or TRBV12-4 and TRBJ1-1, with TRBD1 matching 7 bases. The CDR3 is 14 amino acids. The trim removed 7 bases at V and 2 bases at J, leaving 7 bases unmatched. The CDR3 sequence: CASNPGTDNTEAFF. The CDR3 DNA reads as TGTGCCAGCAACCCCGGGACAGATAACACTGAAGCTTTCTTT.

The chain recombines TRBV7-8 with TRBJ2-5; D unclear. The ends were cut back, 3 bases at V and 2 bases at J, with 16 bases in the middle. Germline CDR1 reads SGHVS; CDR2 reads FQNEAQ. The CDR3 loop spans 16 amino acids. The CDR3 reads CASSLDSLGPQETQYF. The CDR3 nucleotides read TGTGCCAGCAGCTTGGATTCTCTAGGGCCGCAAGAGACCCAGTACTTC.

The sample holds a few counts of this clonotype. The CDR3 region is CATSSRDRAGTGELFF. Written as DNA, the CDR3 is TGTGCCACCAGCTCCCGGGACAGGGCTGGCACCGGGGAGCTGTTTTTT. J is TRBJ2-2 and V is TRBV15; 9 bases fit TRBD1. Trimming removed 5 bases from V and 4 bases from J; junction bases left unmatched: 8. The CDR3 runs 16 residues. Per the germline V gene, CDR1 is LNHNV and CDR2 is YYDKDF (reference sequence). Drawing the rest from reference TRBV15 and TRBJ2-2, the complete variable domain is DAMVIQNPRYQVTQFGKPVTLSCSQTLNHNVMYWYQQKSSQAPKLLFHYYDKDFNNEADTPDNFQSRRPNTSFCFLDIRSPGLGDTAMYLCATSSRDRAGTGELFFGEGSRLTVL.

This clonotype was detected once. V usage is TRBV2 and J usage is TRBJ2-5, with 9 nucleotides matching TRBD1. Germline loops: CDR1 SNHLY, CDR2 FYNNEI. The CDR3 consists of 14 residues. Trimming removed 5 bases from V and 3 bases from J; junction bases left unmatched: 4. The DNA of the CDR3 is TGTGCCAGCAGTACCGACAGGGGGGAAGAGACCCAGTACTTC. Translated, it gives CASSTDRGEETQYF.

This clonotype was counted only a few times. The chain uses TRBV7-8 and TRBJ2-7; D is undetermined. The CDR3 is made up of 14 amino acids. V lost 4 bases and J 1 base, leaving 11 bases between the germline ends. Germline V gene lookup returns CDR1 SGHVS and CDR2 FQNEAQ. DNA of the CDR3: TGTGCCAGCAGCTCCAGCCTCCTTTCCTACGAGCAGTACTTC. As protein: CASSSSLLSYEQYF. Variable domain in full (rest from reference TRBV7-8 and TRBJ2-7): GAGVSQSPRYKVAKRGQDVALRCDPISGHVSLFWYQQALGQGPEFLTYFQNEAQLDKSGLPSDRFFAERPEGSVSTLKIQRTQQEDSAVYLCASSSSLLSYEQYFGPGTRLTVT.

The sample holds a few counts of this clonotype. The chain couples TRBV12-3 or TRBV12-4 to TRBJ1-5; no definite D call. Trimming stripped 3 bases from V and 6 bases from J, with 9 bases between. CDR3 length: 13 amino acids. The CDR3 DNA sequence: TGTGCCAGCAGTTTGCGGGAAGGTCAGCCCCAGCATTTT. Amino acid sequence: CASSLREGQPQHF.

The CDR3 spells CASSILLAGTQYF. The CDR3 nucleotides are TGTGCCAGCAGCATCCTCCTAGCTGGTACGCAGTATTTT. The genes are TRBV7-9 and TRBJ2-3; a possible D gene is TRBD2 (5 bases). CDR3 length: 13 residues. Trimming took 5 bases from V and 8 from J, leaving 14 bases between them. Germline CDR1 and CDR2: SEHNR and FQNEAQ (reference sequence).

V gene TRBV7-2 combines with J gene TRBJ1-1, with no clear D. CDR1 is SGHTA, CDR2 FQGNSA, per germline. The V and J ends lost 5 bases and 1 base respectively, with 17 bases between them. This CDR3 is built from 16 residues. CDR3 sequence: CASSPEPTRENTEAFF. In nucleotides, the CDR3 is TGTGCCAGCAGCCCAGAACCAACAAGGGAGAACACTGAAGCTTTCTTT.

This clonotype was seen many times. The chain carries TRBV5-5 and TRBJ2-4; possible D gene TRBD1, 5 bases. Trimming shortened V by 4 bases and J by 0 bases, and 14 bases separated the two germline ends. Germline V gene data show CDR1 as SGHKS and CDR2 as YYEKEE (reference sequence). CDR3 length equals 16 residues. In DNA, the CDR3 is TGTGCCAGCAGCCCCAGGGTCTTACTAGCCAAAAACATTCAGTACTTC. This encodes CASSPRVLLAKNIQYF. The full variable domain, with the rest looked up from reference TRBV5-5 and TRBJ2-4, is DAGVTQSPTHLIKTRGQQVTLRCSPISGHKSVSWYQQVLGQGPQFIFQYYEKEERGRGNFPDRFSARQFPNYSSELNVNALLLGDSALYLCASSPRVLLAKNIQYFGAGTRLSVL.

This clonotype appeared a few times. CDR3 nucleotides: TGTGCCAGCAGTTTGACAGTCACTGAAGCTTTCTTT. Translation: CASSLTVTEAFF. V is TRBV12-3 or TRBV12-4 and J is TRBJ1-1, with TRBD1 as a possible D gene (5 bases). The V end was cut by 3 bases, the J end by 4 bases, with 6 bases between. The CDR3 contains 12 residues.

This clonotype has more than one count but fewer than ten. The chain recombines TRBV5-1 with TRBJ2-5; 8 nucleotides line up with TRBD2. CDR1 SGHRS and CDR2 YFSETQ come from the germline V gene. J gave up 3 bases and V 4 bases, and 2 bases lay outside the gene matches. The length of the CDR3 is 13 residues. CDR3 protein: CASSGSGEETQYF. In DNA form, the CDR3 reads TGCGCCAGCAGCGGTAGCGGGGAAGAGACCCAGTACTTC.

This clonotype appeared many times. The J gene is TRBJ2-1, the V gene TRBV5-8; D gene unclear. Trimming took off 2 bases at V and 15 bases at J, with 15 bases between the two ends. CDR1 and CDR2 from the germline V gene are SGHTS and YDEGEE. The CDR3 is 12 amino acids. CDR3 coding DNA: TGTGCCAGCAGCTTACTTCTATCCGGAGCGTTCTTC. As protein: CASSLLLSGAFF.

J is TRBJ1-5 and V is TRBV28; 9 positions agree with TRBD1. Germline V gives CDR1 MDHEN, CDR2 SYDVKM. The length of the CDR3 is 16 residues. The V gene end was trimmed by 6 bases and the J gene end by 4 bases; junction bases not matched to a gene: 10. The CDR3 DNA follows: TGTGCCAGCAGATACTCCGGGACAGGGAGAAATCAGCCCCAGCATTTT. Amino acids: CASRYSGTGRNQPQHF. Looking up the rest from reference TRBV28 and TRBJ1-5 gives the full variable domain: DVKVTQSSRYLVKRTGEKVFLECVQDMDHENMFWYRQDPGLGLRLIYFSYDVKMKEKGDIPEGYSVSREKKERFSLILESASTNQTSMYLCASRYSGTGRNQPQHFGDGTRLSIL.

This clonotype was detected only a few times. This chain joins TRBV4-3 and TRBJ2-7; D tentatively fits TRBD1 or TRBD2 (5 bases each). This CDR3 is 16 amino acids long. The V gene lost 4 bases and the J gene lost 4 bases, with 20 bases spanning the gap. Germline V CDR1 and CDR2: LGHNA, YSLEER. DNA for the CDR3: TGCGCCAGCAGCCCTGCCTGGGACGTAAAACTTTACGAGCAGTACTTC. It yields the protein CASSPAWDVKLYEQYF.

The V and J genes are TRBV12-3 or TRBV12-4 and TRBJ1-2; D is undetermined. V was cut by 0 bases and J by 8 bases, with 10 bases left in between. CDR3 length equals 13 residues. CDR3 DNA: TGTGCCAGCAGTTTAGCAGGGAAGCAGGGCTACACCTTC. Its translation: CASSLAGKQGYTF.

In its sample, this clonotype was seen once. The chain employs TRBV15 and TRBJ1-6; tentative D call: TRBD1 (5 bases). The CDR3 covers 14 residues. Germline CDR1 LNHNV, CDR2 YYDKDF (reference sequence). V was pared by 3 bases and J by 8 bases, with 11 bases between. Here the CDR3 DNA reads TGTGCCACCAGCAGGCAGGGAAGCGATTCACCCCTCCACTTT. Protein: CATSRQGSDSPLHF.

This clonotype was observed many times. V usage is TRBV7-2 and J usage is TRBJ2-7; D not certain. CDR3 size: 13 residues. Germline V gene data show CDR1 as SGHTA and CDR2 as FQGNSA. V lost 1 base, J lost 6 bases, and 10 bases lay in between. CDR3 loop: CASSLDWGGEQYF. CDR3 in DNA: TGTGCCAGCAGCTTAGATTGGGGTGGCGAGCAGTACTTC. Supplemented by reference TRBV7-2 and TRBJ2-7, the full variable domain reads GAGVSQSPSNKVTEKGKDVELRCDPISGHTALYWYRQSLGQGLEFLIYFQGNSAPDKSGLPSDRFSAERTGGSVSTLTIQRTQQEDSAVYLCASSLDWGGEQYFGPGTRLTVT.

This rearrangement joins TRBV7-2 to TRBJ2-3; either TRBD1 or TRBD2 may supply D (5 bases each). Deletions cut 7 bases from V and 5 bases from J, with 19 bases between. Germline V gene lookup returns CDR1 SGHTA and CDR2 FQGNSA. The CDR3 spans 15 residues. Here the CDR3 DNA reads TGTGCCAGCAATTTAGCGTCGGGGCCAGTAGATACGCAGTATTTT. This codes for CASNLASGPVDTQYF.

This clonotype was seen a few times. This rearrangement joins TRBV5-1 to TRBJ2-2; weak D call: TRBD1 (5 bases). Trimming pared 4 bases from V and 4 bases from J, leaving 11 bases between. Per the germline V gene, CDR1 is SGHRS and CDR2 is YFSETQ. The CDR3 is made up of 14 amino acids. The CDR3 is CASSQQGGTGELFF. The CDR3 DNA sequence: TGCGCCAGCAGCCAGCAGGGCGGCACCGGGGAGCTGTTTTTT.

Written as DNA, the CDR3 is TGCAGTGCTAGGTGGGGGACAGGGTCGTGGACTGAAGCTTTCTTT. Protein product: CSARWGTGSWTEAFF. This chain links TRBV20-1 with TRBJ1-1, with 9 positions matching TRBD1. Per the germline V gene, CDR1 is DFQATT and CDR2 is SNEGSKA (reference sequence). The V gene end was trimmed by 3 bases and the J gene end by 5 bases; junction bases not matched to a gene: 10. The CDR3 sequence is 15 residues long.

This chain links TRBV20-1 with TRBJ2-3; 7 positions agree with TRBD1. This CDR3 region has 12 residues. V lost 7 bases, J lost 4 bases, and 5 bases stayed unmatched. Germline V lookup: CDR1 DFQATT, CDR2 SNEGSKA (reference sequence). The CDR3: CSGPTGSDTQYF. The CDR3 DNA sequence: TGCAGTGGACCGACAGGGTCAGATACGCAGTATTTT.

The chain links TRBV6-1 to TRBJ1-5; 10 bases match TRBD1. V shed 6 bases and J 1 base; nucleotides not matched to a gene: 15. This CDR3 region has 19 residues. Germline V gene data show CDR1 as MNHNS and CDR2 as SASEGT. Here the CDR3 DNA reads TGTGCCAGCAGGGGCTTCGGACAGGGGGTAACCTTAAGCAATCAGCCCCAGCATTTT. Translating it yields CASRGFGQGVTLSNQPQHF.

This chain joins TRBV20-1 and TRBJ1-5; 7 nucleotides line up with TRBD1. Germline V gene data show CDR1 as DFQATT and CDR2 as SNEGSKA (reference sequence). The V and J ends lost 3 bases and 5 bases, in that order; junction bases with no gene match: 4. The CDR3 is 13 amino acids. CDR3: CSARPQGYQPQHF. CDR3 nucleotide sequence: TGCAGTGCTAGGCCACAGGGGTATCAGCCCCAGCATTTT.

The chain has TRBV12-5 and TRBJ1-5; possible D gene TRBD1, 6 bases. The V and J ends lost 7 bases and 9 bases respectively, with 22 bases between them. This CDR3 has 15 amino acids. The germline V gene has CDR1 LGHNT and CDR2 FRNRAP. This CDR3 reads CASAESTGPVWPQHF. DNA for the CDR3: TGTGCTAGTGCCGAATCGACAGGTCCGGTATGGCCCCAGCATTTT. The full variable domain, with the rest looked up from reference TRBV12-5 and TRBJ1-5, is DARVTQTPRHKVTEMGQEVTMRCQPILGHNTVFWYRQTMMQGLELLAYFRNRAPLDDSGMPKDRFSAEMPDATLATLKIQPSEPRDSAVYFCASAESTGPVWPQHFGDGTRLSIL.

This clonotype was found a few times. The CDR3: CASSPGVPENIQYF. CDR3 DNA sequence: TGTGCCAGCAGCCCAGGGGTCCCCGAAAACATTCAGTACTTC. This chain connects TRBV7-3 to TRBJ2-4; D is possibly TRBD1 (6 bases). With 5 bases removed from V and 5 bases from J, the gap between germline ends came to 13 bases. In germline, CDR1 is SGHTA, CDR2 FQGTGA. The CDR3 totals 14 residues. Together with reference TRBV7-3 and TRBJ2-4, the CDR3 gives the full variable domain: GAGVSQTPSNKVTEKGKYVELRCDPISGHTALYWYRQSLGQGPEFLIYFQGTGAADDSGLPNDRFFAVRPEGSVSTLKIQRTERGDSAVYLCASSPGVPENIQYFGAGTRLSVL.